This TCR beta chain was sequenced for a study of T cell repertoires in cytomegalovirus infection (dated by TCRdb to about 2019). About the full investigation: Alongside well-studied HLA-B-restricted epitopes, the peptide stimulations were aimed at recently identified HLA-C-restricted CMV epitopes, whose presentation resists viral immunomodulation. The HLA type of each donor mattered for the analysis, because public TCR beta signatures pointed to carriage of CMV infection along with the matching HLA type. Overall results and qualifications from the work: Cumulative frequency of public TCR beta family members discriminated carriers of CMV infection plus the relevant HLA type in this cohort and an independent 352-donor cohort. The ex vivo response was dominated by HLA-C-restricted CMV-specific TCR beta clonotypes, which also provided the single most frequent clonotype in two of eight donors.

CDR1 and CDR2, per the germline V gene (reference sequence), are SEHNR and FQNEAQ. V is pruned by 8 bases and J by 6 bases, leaving 8 bases of the junction without a gene match. Its CDR3 holds 14 amino acids, cysteine through phenylalanine. The retained sequence is limited to the CDR3, 42 bases, with the frame set at the first base. Sequencing relied on an Illumina HiSeq 1500. The raw public reads went through TCRdb reprocessing: fastp at Q25, MiXCR clone calling, in-frame beta chains kept. Rows matching on CDR3 protein sequence are summarized as one entry with the most common DNA and genes. For this sample there are roughly 990,000 distinct CDR3 sequences; about 33% appear just once. Together, the top ten hold roughly 12% of the sample. Comment on this clonotype: Its binding antigen is unknown. Within one base of it there is no much larger clone, and no base qualities were kept.

The intended sense of this specimen's treatment or condition label: in vitro stimulation with specific CMV peptide epitopes to enrich CMV-specific T cells. This chain joins TRBV7-9 to TRBJ2-1; TRBD2 aligns with 9 central bases. The source material was cultured CD8+ T cells from PBMCs, sampled from culture after CMV antigen stimulation. The TCR was taken from a human donor in good health (CMV status not recorded). Some clones in this sample may be carry-over from other donors' samples. The DNA sequence is TGTGCCAGCGTGGCGGGGGGGATTTTCAATGAGCAGTTCTTC. It specifies CASVAGGIFNEQFF.